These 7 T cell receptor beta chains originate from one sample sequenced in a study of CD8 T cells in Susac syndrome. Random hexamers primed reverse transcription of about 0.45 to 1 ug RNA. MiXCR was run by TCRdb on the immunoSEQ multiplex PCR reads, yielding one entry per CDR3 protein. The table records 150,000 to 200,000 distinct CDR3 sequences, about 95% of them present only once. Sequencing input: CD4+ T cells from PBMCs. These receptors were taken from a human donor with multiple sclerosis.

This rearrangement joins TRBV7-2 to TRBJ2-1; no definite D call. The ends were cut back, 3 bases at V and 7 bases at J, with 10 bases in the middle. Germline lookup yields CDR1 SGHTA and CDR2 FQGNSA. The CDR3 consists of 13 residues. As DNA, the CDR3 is TGTGCCAGCAGCTTTCGGCGGAATAATGAGCAGTTCTTC. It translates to CASSFRRNNEQFF.

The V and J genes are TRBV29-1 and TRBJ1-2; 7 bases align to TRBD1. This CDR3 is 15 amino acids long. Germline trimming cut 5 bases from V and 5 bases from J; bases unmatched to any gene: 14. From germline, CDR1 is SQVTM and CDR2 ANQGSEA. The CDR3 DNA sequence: TGCAGCGTTCGAAATTCCGGGACAGCACGATATGGCTACACCTTC. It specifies CSVRNSGTARYGYTF.

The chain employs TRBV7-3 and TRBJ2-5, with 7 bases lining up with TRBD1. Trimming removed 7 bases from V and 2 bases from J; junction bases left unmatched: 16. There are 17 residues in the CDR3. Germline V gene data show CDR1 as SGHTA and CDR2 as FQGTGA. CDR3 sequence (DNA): TGTGCCAGCAACCCTGTTAGGACAGGTCCATATCAAGAGACCCAGTACTTC. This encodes CASNPVRTGPYQETQYF.

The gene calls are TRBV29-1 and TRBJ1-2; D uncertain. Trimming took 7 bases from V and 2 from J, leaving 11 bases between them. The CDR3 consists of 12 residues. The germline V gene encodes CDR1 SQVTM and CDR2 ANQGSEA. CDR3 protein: CSGGQQNYGYTF. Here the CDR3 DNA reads TGCAGCGGCGGGCAGCAGAACTATGGCTACACCTTC. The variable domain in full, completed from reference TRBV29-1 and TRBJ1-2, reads SAVISQKPSRDICQRGTSLTIQCQVDSQVTMMFWYRQQPGQSLTLIATANQGSEATYESGFVIDKFPISRPNLTFSTLTVSNMSPEDSSIYLCSGGQQNYGYTFGSGTRLTVV.

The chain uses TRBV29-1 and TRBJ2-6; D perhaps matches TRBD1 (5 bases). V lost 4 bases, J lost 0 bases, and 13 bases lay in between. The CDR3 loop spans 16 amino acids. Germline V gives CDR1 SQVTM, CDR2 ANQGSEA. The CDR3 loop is CSVGGDRHSGANVLTF. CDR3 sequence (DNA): TGCAGCGTTGGGGGTGACAGACACTCTGGGGCCAACGTCCTGACTTTC.

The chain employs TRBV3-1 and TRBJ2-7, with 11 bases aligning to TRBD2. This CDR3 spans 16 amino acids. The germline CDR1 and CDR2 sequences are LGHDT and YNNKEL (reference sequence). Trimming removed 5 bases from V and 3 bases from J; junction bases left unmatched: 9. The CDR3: CASSFTTGLAGYEQYF. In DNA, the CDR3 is TGTGCCAGCAGCTTCACCACTGGACTAGCGGGCTACGAGCAGTACTTC.

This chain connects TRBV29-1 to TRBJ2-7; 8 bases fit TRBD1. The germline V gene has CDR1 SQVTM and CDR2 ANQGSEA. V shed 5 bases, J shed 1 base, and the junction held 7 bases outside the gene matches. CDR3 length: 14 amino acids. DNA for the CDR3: TGCAGCGTTCGCCCGGGACAGGTTTCCTACGAGCAGTACTTC. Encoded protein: CSVRPGQVSYEQYF.